This TCR beta chain was captured by sequencing in a study of T cell responses to AZD1222 COVID-19 vaccine. Study in general: Second doses were pooled across both intervals (about 4 or about 12 weeks).

A remark on this clone: Its antigen is currently unknown.

Produced via immunoSEQ multiplex PCR; TCRdb's table is partial and in-frame only. The data hold about 140,000 clones, with more than 90% observed a single time. This CDR3 comprises 15 residues. The germline V gene has CDR1 SNHLY and CDR2 FYNNEI. J gave up 7 bases and V 6 bases, and 12 bases lay outside the gene matches. The study, taken as a whole, reports: Donors, mostly white British, included more females; clonal diversity was possibly underestimated. Increased Spike-specific TCR breadth and depth were observed after two AZD1222 doses.

Sequencing was performed on peripheral blood, taken on day 0 of AZD1222 vaccination. This chain uses TRBV2 with TRBJ1-2; 9 nucleotides align to TRBD1. This receptor was identified in an adult in good health. The CDR3: CASRNIQGAPSGYTF. The CDR3 DNA reads as TGTGCCAGCAGAAACATACAGGGGGCCCCGAGTGGCTACACCTTC.